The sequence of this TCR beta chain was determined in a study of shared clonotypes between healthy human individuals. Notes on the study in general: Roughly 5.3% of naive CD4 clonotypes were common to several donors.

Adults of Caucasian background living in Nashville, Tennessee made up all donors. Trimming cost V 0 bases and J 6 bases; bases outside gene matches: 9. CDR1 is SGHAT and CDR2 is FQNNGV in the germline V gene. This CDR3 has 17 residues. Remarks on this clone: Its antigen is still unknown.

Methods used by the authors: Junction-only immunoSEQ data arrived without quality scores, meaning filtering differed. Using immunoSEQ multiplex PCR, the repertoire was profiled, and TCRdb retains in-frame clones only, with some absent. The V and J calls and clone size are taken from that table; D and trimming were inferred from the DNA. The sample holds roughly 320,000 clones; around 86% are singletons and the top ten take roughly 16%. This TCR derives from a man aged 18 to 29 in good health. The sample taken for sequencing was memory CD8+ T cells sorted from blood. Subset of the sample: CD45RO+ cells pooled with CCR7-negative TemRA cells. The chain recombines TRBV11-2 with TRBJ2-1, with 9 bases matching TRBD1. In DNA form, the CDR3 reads TGTGCCAGCAGCTTAGATATTGGGACAGGGATTCTCAATGAGCAGTTCTTC. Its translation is CASSLDIGTGILNEQFF.